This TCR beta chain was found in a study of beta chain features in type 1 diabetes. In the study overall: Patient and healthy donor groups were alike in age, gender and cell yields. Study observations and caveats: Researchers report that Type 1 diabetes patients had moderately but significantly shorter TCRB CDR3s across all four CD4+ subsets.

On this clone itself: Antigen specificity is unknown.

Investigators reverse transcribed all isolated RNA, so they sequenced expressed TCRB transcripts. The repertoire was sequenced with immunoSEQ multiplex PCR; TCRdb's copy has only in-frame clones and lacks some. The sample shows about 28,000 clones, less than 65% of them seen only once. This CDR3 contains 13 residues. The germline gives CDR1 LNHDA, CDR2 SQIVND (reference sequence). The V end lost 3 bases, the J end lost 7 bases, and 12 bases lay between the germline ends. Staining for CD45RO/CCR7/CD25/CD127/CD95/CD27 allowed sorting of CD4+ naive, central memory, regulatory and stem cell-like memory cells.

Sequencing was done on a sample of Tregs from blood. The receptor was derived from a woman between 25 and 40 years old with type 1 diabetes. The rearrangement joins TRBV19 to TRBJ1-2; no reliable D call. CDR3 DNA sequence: TGTGCCAGTAGTATGGCAGGCCCCTCTGGCTACACCTTC. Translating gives CASSMAGPSGYTF.